The 26 T cell receptor beta chains reported below all come from one sample, sequenced in a study of chemoradiotherapy in HPV16-positive cancers. Using immunoSEQ multiplex PCR, the repertoire was profiled, and TCRdb retains in-frame clones only, with some absent. The sample shows about 3,300 clones, roughly four fifths of them seen only once. The sample consisted of tumor tissue, taken from a patient who underwent chemoradiotherapy. These receptor sequences come from a human donor with HPV-associated anogenital cancer.

This chain connects TRBV7-9 to TRBJ2-5; TRBD2 might be the D (5 bases). CDR1 is SEHNR and CDR2 is FQNEAQ in the germline V gene (reference sequence). The CDR3 extends over 16 amino acids. V was cut by 3 bases and J by 5 bases, with 19 bases left in between. The CDR3 DNA follows: TGTGCCAGCAGCTTCATTGGCCCGGGGTACGGGGAGACCCAGTACTTC. This encodes CASSFIGPGYGETQYF.

The rearrangement joins TRBV6-4 to TRBJ2-3; D call uncertain. CDR3 length equals 15 residues. Germline assignment: CDR1 MRHNA and CDR2 SNTAGT. With 2 bases removed from V and 1 base from J, the gap between germline ends came to 10 bases. The CDR3 nucleotides are TGTGCCAGCAGTGACAAGGTTGAGGGCACAGATACGCAGTATTTT. Translating gives CASSDKVEGTDTQYF.

The V call is TRBV9, the J call TRBJ2-2, with 9 bases identical to TRBD1. Germline-derived CDR1 and CDR2 are SGDLS and YYNGEE. This CDR3 is built from 15 residues. V gave up 2 bases and J gave up 5 bases; unmatched junction bases: 4. The CDR3 protein is CASSVGQGGTGELFF. CDR3 DNA sequence: TGTGCCAGCAGCGTGGGACAGGGAGGTACCGGGGAGCTGTTTTTT.

This chain uses TRBV15 with TRBJ1-2; 9 positions match TRBD1. The germline V gene has CDR1 LNHNV and CDR2 YYDKDF (reference sequence). The ends lost 1 base at V and 8 bases at J; junction bases unmatched: 8. The CDR3 is 15 residues long. The CDR3: CATSRGGQGKGGYTF. The DNA for the CDR3 is TGTGCCACCAGCAGAGGAGGACAGGGGAAGGGAGGCTACACCTTC.

This chain's CDR3 is CASSASGSYNEQFF. Written as DNA, the CDR3 is TGTGCCAGCAGCGCTAGCGGGAGCTACAATGAGCAGTTCTTC. The chain links TRBV11-3 to TRBJ2-1, with 10 bases matching TRBD2. The V gene's germline CDR1 is SGHNT and CDR2 YENEEA. V lost 5 bases to trimming and J lost 3 bases; unmatched junction nucleotides: 1. CDR3 size: 14 residues.

The chain has TRBV5-1 and TRBJ2-3, with D unresolved. Trimming took off 2 bases at V and 0 bases at J, with 4 bases between the two ends. This CDR3 spans 13 amino acids. CDR1 is SGHRS, CDR2 YFSETQ, per germline. In DNA form, the CDR3 reads TGCGCCAGCAGCTTTGGTAGCACAGATACGCAGTATTTT. Protein sequence: CASSFGSTDTQYF.

The J gene is TRBJ2-3, the V gene TRBV6-5; D is ambiguous. CDR1 and CDR2 from the germline V gene are MNHEY and SVGAGI. Trimming pared 4 bases from V and 2 bases from J, leaving 4 bases between. The CDR3 is 12 amino acids. The CDR3 reads CASSSPTDTQYF. The CDR3 nucleotides read TGTGCCAGCAGTTCCCCCACAGATACGCAGTATTTT.

Of note for this clone: Distinct nucleotide sequences in the sample also encode this CDR3. The chain has TRBV14 and TRBJ1-1; D may be TRBD1 (5 bases). V was clipped by 4 bases and J by 1 base, with 7 bases between them. The CDR3 has 13 residues. Germline V gene sequence: CDR1 SGHDN, CDR2 FVKESK. The CDR3 nucleotides are TGTGCCAGCAGCCTCGGGGGGAACACTGAAGCTTTCTTT. Its translation: CASSLGGNTEAFF.

The chain uses TRBV5-8 and TRBJ1-3; D possibly corresponds to TRBD1 (5 bases). The CDR3 has 15 amino acids. Germline V lookup: CDR1 SGHTS, CDR2 YDEGEE. Trimming removed 2 bases at V and 4 bases at J, with 13 bases between. CDR3 region: CASSLRQNSGNTIYF. CDR3 coding DNA: TGTGCCAGCAGCTTAAGACAGAATTCAGGAAACACCATATATTTT.

This clone has a single count. The genes are TRBV28 and TRBJ2-2; 7 nucleotides match TRBD1. The CDR3 runs 17 residues. J lost 0 bases, V lost 5 bases, and 9 bases had no gene match. Germline-derived CDR1 and CDR2 are MDHEN and SYDVKM. The CDR3 nucleotides read TGTGCCAGCAGTCCCCGACGAGACAGGGCGAACACCGGGGAGCTGTTTTTT. Translating it yields CASSPRRDRANTGELFF.

The V gene is TRBV7-9, the J gene TRBJ2-3, with D possibly being TRBD1 (6 bases). This CDR3 is built from 16 residues. Deletions cut 4 bases from V and 0 bases from J, with 14 bases between. CDR1 is SEHNR and CDR2 is FQNEAQ in the germline V gene (reference sequence). CDR3 in amino acids: CASSSPTGPSTDTQYF. The CDR3 nucleotides read TGTGCCAGCAGCTCCCCGACAGGACCCAGCACAGATACGCAGTATTTT.

The V and J genes are TRBV5-1 and TRBJ1-2; D call uncertain. The CDR3 covers 12 residues. Trimming took 0 bases from V and 4 from J, leaving 4 bases between them. Germline CDR1 SGHRS, CDR2 YFSETQ. The CDR3 nucleotides read TGCGCCAGCAGCTTGGACGTCTATGGCTACACCTTC. Encoded protein: CASSLDVYGYTF.

The chain links TRBV4-2 to TRBJ1-5; the D is unclear. Trimming cost V 3 bases and J 4 bases, with 4 bases left between them. CDR1 is LGHNA and CDR2 is YNFKEQ in the germline V gene. The CDR3 has 12 residues. CDR3 sequence (DNA): TGTGCCAGCAGCCAGGGGAATCAGCCCCAGCATTTT. Amino acid sequence: CASSQGNQPQHF.

The chain is built from TRBV19 and TRBJ2-3; TRBD1 aligns across 8 bases. The V segment lost 4 bases and the J segment 4 bases; nucleotides outside the gene matches: 4. The CDR3 covers 14 residues. Germline CDR1 and CDR2: LNHDA and SQIVND (reference sequence). The CDR3 nucleotides read TGTGCCAGTAGTACAGGGGGCCCCCCAGATACGCAGTATTTT. It yields the protein CASSTGGPPDTQYF.

The chain combines TRBV2 with TRBJ1-4, with D perhaps TRBD1 (5 bases). Germline lookup yields CDR1 SNHLY and CDR2 FYNNEI. The CDR3 loop spans 14 amino acids. Trimming removed 6 bases at V and 4 bases at J, with 12 bases between. In nucleotides, the CDR3 is TGTGCCAGCAGCCTGACAGCGTTTAATGAAAAACTGTTTTTT. Encoded protein: CASSLTAFNEKLFF. Based on the CDR3 plus reference TRBV2 and TRBJ1-4, the full variable domain is EPEVTQTPSHQVTQMGQEVILRCVPISNHLYFYWYRQILGQKVEFLVSFYNNEISEKSEIFDDQFSVERPDGSNFTLKIRSTKLEDSAMYFCASSLTAFNEKLFFGSGTQLSVL.

The chain has TRBV5-4 and TRBJ2-3, with TRBD1 matching 9 bases. This CDR3 is 15 amino acids long. Germline V lookup: CDR1 SGHNT, CDR2 YYREEE (reference sequence). The V gene end was trimmed by 4 bases and the J gene end by 1 base; junction bases not matched to a gene: 4. This chain's CDR3 is CASSPTGGGTDTQYF. The CDR3 DNA follows: TGTGCCAGCAGCCCGACAGGGGGTGGCACAGATACGCAGTATTTT.

This chain uses TRBV27 with TRBJ2-3; D is perhaps TRBD1 or TRBD2 (6 bases each). The CDR3 is made up of 16 amino acids. From germline, CDR1 is MNHEY and CDR2 SMNVEV (reference sequence). Between the trimmed V and J ends, which lost 6 bases and 6 bases, there was a span of 22 bases. CDR3 in amino acids: CASSLSLSRGGDTQYF. The CDR3 DNA is TGTGCCAGCAGCCTCTCACTTTCTCGAGGGGGGGATACGCAGTATTTT.

The genes are TRBV27 and TRBJ2-1; 8 positions match TRBD2. Germline V gene sequence: CDR1 MNHEY, CDR2 SMNVEV (reference sequence). Trimming took 6 bases from V and 3 from J; bases not matched to a gene: 10. The CDR3 consists of 16 residues. For the CDR3, the DNA is TGTGCCAGCAGCTCTTCGACGGGGGGGTACTACAATGAGCAGTTCTTC. Encoded protein: CASSSSTGGYYNEQFF.

The chain combines TRBV6-5 with TRBJ1-4; 8 bases fit TRBD1. CDR1 and CDR2 (germline): MNHEY, SVGAGI. This CDR3 comprises 15 residues. Trimming removed 6 bases from V and 5 bases from J; junction bases left unmatched: 8. In nucleotides, the CDR3 is TGTGCCAGCAGCCTTACAGGGGGATGGAATGAAAAACTGTTTTTT. Translating it yields CASSLTGGWNEKLFF.

The chain carries TRBV5-1 and TRBJ1-1; D gene unclear. The CDR3 contains 15 residues. The V gene's germline CDR1 is SGHRS and CDR2 YFSETQ. V lost 1 base, J lost 1 base, and 11 bases lay in between. CDR3: CASSLSKTGNTEAFF. The CDR3 DNA sequence: TGCGCCAGCAGCTTGAGTAAGACGGGGAACACTGAAGCTTTCTTT.

This clone was observed once. The CDR3 loop reads CASSQVGQSGELFF. The CDR3 DNA reads as TGCGCCAGCAGCCAAGTTGGCCAGTCCGGGGAGCTGTTTTTT. The V gene is TRBV4-1, the J gene TRBJ2-2; D not resolved. Germline assignment: CDR1 MGHRA and CDR2 YSYEKL. The V gene lost 1 base and the J gene lost 6 bases, with 9 bases spanning the gap. CDR3 size: 14 residues.

This chain uses TRBV10-3 with TRBJ1-1; maybe TRBD1 (5 bases). Trimming cost V 10 bases and J 5 bases, with 17 bases left between them. CDR3 size: 13 residues. Per the germline V gene, CDR1 is ENHRY and CDR2 is SYGVKD. The CDR3 nucleotides read TGTGCCACCACCCTCGGGGGAGTGACTGAAGCTTTCTTT. Protein sequence: CATTLGGVTEAFF.

This chain uses TRBV10-3 with TRBJ2-3, with 8 bases that match TRBD1. Germline lookup yields CDR1 ENHRY and CDR2 SYGVKD. CDR3 length: 14 residues. J was trimmed by 1 base and V by 7 bases; bases with no gene match: 4. As DNA, the CDR3 is TGTGCCATCAAGCCGGACAGGGGCACAGATACGCAGTATTTT. This sequence encodes CAIKPDRGTDTQYF.

This chain connects TRBV4-1 to TRBJ1-1; D gene unclear. Trimming removed 2 bases from V and 1 base from J, with 11 bases in between. The CDR3 is 15 residues long. Per the germline V gene, CDR1 is MGHRA and CDR2 is YSYEKL. CDR3 coding DNA: TGCGCCAGCAGCCAAATCCGTAAGGGGAACACTGAAGCTTTCTTT. Residues: CASSQIRKGNTEAFF.

This clone showed up just a few times. The DNA for the CDR3 is TGCGCCAGCAGCTTGGGGACTAGCGGGTTCGGGGATACGCAGTATTTT. This encodes CASSLGTSGFGDTQYF. The genes are TRBV5-1 and TRBJ2-3; 11 bases match TRBD2. CDR3 size: 16 residues. With 0 bases clipped from V and 6 bases from J, the junction kept 6 bases outside the gene matches. Germline CDR1 reads SGHRS; CDR2 reads YFSETQ.

The chain is built from TRBV5-2 and TRBJ1-2. TRBV5-2 is flagged as a pseudogene. The CDR3 spans 13 residues. The CDR3 DNA is TGTGCCAGCAATGTACGAAAGACCTATGGCTACACCTTC. Residues: CASNVRKTYGYTF.